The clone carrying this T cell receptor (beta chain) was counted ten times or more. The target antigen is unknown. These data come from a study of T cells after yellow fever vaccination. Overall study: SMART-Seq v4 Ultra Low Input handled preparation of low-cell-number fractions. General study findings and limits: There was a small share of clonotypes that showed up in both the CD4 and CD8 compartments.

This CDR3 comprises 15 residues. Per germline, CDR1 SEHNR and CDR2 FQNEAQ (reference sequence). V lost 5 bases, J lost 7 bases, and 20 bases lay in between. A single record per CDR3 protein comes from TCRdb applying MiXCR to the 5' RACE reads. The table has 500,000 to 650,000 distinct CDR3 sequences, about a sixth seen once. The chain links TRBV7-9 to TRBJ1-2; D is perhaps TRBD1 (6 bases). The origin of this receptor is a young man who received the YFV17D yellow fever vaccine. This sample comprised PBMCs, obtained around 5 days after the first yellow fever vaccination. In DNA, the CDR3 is TGTGCCAGCAGCCTCCTTACCACCGGGGGCAGTGGCTACACCTTC. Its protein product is CASSLLTTGGSGYTF.